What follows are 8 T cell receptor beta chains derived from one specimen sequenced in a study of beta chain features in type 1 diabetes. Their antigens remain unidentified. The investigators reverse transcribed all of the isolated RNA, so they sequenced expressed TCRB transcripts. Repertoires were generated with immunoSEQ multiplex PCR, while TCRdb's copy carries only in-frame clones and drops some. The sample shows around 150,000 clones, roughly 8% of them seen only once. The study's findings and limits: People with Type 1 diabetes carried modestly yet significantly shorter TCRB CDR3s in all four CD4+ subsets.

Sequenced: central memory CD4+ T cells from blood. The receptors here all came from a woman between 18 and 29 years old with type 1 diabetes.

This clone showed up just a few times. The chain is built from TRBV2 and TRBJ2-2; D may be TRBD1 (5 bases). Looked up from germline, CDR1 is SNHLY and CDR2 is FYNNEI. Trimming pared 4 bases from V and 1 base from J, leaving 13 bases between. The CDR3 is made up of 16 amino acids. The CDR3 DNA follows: TGTGCCAGCAGTGTAGAAGGGGTTAGGAACACCGGGGAGCTGTTTTTT. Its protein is CASSVEGVRNTGELFF.

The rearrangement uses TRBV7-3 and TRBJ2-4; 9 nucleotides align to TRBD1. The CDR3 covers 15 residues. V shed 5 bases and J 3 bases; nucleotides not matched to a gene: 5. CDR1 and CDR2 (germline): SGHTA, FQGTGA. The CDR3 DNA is TGTGCCAGCAGCAAGGGACAGGGCGGCAAAAACATTCAGTACTTC. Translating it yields CASSKGQGGKNIQYF.

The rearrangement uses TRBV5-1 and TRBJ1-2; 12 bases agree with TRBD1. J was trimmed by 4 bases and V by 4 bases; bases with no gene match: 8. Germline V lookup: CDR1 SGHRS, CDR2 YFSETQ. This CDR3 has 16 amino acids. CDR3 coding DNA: TGCGCCAGCAGCCAGACCGGGACAGGGGGCGCCTATGGCTACACCTTC. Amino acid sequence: CASSQTGTGGAYGYTF.

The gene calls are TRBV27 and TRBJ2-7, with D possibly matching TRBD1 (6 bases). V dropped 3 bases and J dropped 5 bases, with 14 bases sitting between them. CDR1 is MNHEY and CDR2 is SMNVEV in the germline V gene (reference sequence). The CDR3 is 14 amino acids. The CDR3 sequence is CASSLAGESNEQYF. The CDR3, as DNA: TGTGCCAGCAGTTTGGCAGGGGAGTCCAACGAGCAGTACTTC.

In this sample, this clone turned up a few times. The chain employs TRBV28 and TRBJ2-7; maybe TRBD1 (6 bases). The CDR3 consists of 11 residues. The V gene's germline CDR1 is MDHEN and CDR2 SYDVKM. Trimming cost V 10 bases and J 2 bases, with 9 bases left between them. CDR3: CAIGDTYEQYF. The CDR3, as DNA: TGTGCCATCGGGGACACCTACGAGCAGTACTTC.

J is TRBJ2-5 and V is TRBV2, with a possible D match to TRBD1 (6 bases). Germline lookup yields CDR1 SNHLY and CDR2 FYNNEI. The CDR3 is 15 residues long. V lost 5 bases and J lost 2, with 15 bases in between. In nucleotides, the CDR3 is TGTGCCAGCAGTTCCGAAGGGGGTGGACAAGAGACCCAGTACTTC. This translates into CASSSEGGGQETQYF.

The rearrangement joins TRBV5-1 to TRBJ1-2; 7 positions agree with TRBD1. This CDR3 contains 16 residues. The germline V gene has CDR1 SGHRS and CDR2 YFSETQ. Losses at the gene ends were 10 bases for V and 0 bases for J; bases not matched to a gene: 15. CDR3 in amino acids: CASLPGQLTSNYGYTF. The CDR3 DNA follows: TGCGCCTCCCTCCCGGGACAGCTAACCTCTAACTATGGCTACACCTTC.

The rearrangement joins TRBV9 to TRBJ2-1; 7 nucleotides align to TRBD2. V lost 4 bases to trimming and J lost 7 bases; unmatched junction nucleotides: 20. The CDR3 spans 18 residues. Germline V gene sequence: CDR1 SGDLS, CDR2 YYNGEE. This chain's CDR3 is CASSSRGGGTTLQNEQFF. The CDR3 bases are TGTGCCAGCAGCTCCCGGGGCGGGGGAACCACTCTACAAAATGAGCAGTTCTTC.